The T cell receptor (beta chain) under discussion was sequenced for a study of graft-versus-host responses after intestinal transplantation. Study at large: Each transplant was multivisceral, liver-intestinal, or isolated intestinal. Recipients across the board were started on anti-thymocyte globulin induction, then kept on tacrolimus and steroids for 2 to 4 years.

This clone was seen more than once but under ten times. Its antigen remains unknown. Measured with immunoSEQ multiplex PCR; TCRdb has only the in-frame clones, and not every one. Of about 22,000 clones in the sample, about 80% were seen once. Regarding the study as a whole: GvH clonotypes were identified within recipient marrow, with a subset emerging first in ileum or blood.

From germline, CDR1 is SGDLS and CDR2 YYNGEE. The CDR3 runs 14 residues. The ends were cut back, 4 bases at V and 2 bases at J, with 11 bases in the middle. Graft material was processed, releasing intraepithelial and lamina propria lymphocytes. The J gene is TRBJ2-3, the V gene TRBV9; TRBD2 is a possible D gene (5 bases). The sample was ileum tissue, taken 12 days after intestinal transplant. This clonotype was obtained from a human patient who received an intestinal transplant, so some T cells may come from the graft donor. The CDR3 loop is CASSPPAVTDTQYF. CDR3 nucleotides: TGTGCCAGCAGCCCCCCAGCGGTCACAGATACGCAGTATTTT.